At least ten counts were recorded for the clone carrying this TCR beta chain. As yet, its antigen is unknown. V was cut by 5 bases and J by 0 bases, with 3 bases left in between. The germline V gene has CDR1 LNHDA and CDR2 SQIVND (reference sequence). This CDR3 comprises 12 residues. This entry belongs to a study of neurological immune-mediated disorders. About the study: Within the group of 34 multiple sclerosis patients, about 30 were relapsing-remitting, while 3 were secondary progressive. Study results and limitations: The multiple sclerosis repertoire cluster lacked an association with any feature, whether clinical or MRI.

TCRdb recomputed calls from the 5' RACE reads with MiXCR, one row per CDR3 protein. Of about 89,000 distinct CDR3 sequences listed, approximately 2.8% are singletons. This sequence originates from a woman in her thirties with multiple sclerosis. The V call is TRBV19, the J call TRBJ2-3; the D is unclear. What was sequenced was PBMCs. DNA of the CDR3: TGTGCCAGTAGTGGCAGCACAGATACGCAGTATTTT. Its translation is CASSGSTDTQYF.